This T cell receptor beta chain stems from a study of OX40 agonist ivuxolimab in advanced cancers. Across the study: Past anti-PD-1, anti-PD-L1 or anti-CTLA-4 therapy was accepted, and roughly 40% had received some.

Assay: immunoSEQ multiplex PCR; the TCRdb copy retains only in-frame clones and omits some. This sample has 60,000 to 65,000 clones; 80% to 90% occur once, and the top ten carry roughly 10%. Peripheral blood came from all dose cohorts at three timepoints. V shed 4 bases and J 0 bases; nucleotides not matched to a gene: 4. This CDR3 spans 15 amino acids. Germline CDR1 is SGHNT and CDR2 is YYREEE (reference sequence). The material sequenced was CD4+ or CD8+ T cells sorted from blood, taken in a trial of the OX40 agonist ivuxolimab. The chain is built from TRBV5-4 and TRBJ1-2; 9 bases agree with TRBD1. The TCR comes from an adult with an advanced solid tumor such as melanoma, head and neck, liver or kidney cancer. The CDR3 protein is CASSAGTGSNYGYTF. In DNA, the CDR3 is TGTGCCAGCAGCGCCGGGACAGGGTCTAACTATGGCTACACCTTC.